This note documents a single T cell receptor beta chain sequence. Its antigen is not identified. The data stem from a study of T cell responses to AZD1222 COVID-19 vaccine. General observations from the study: Baseline seropositivity occurred in only six or seven AZD1222 recipients. Targeting of unmutated variant regions was reportedly seen in nearly half of spike-specific TCRs. Rises in breadth and depth of Spike-specific TCRs came after two AZD1222 doses. Spike-spanning, vaccine-associated CD4 TCRs were dominant at 160-218 and 743-854.

The V gene's germline CDR1 is LGHNA and CDR2 YSLEER. V shed 5 bases and J 2 bases; nucleotides not matched to a gene: 6. This CDR3 comprises 14 residues. TCRdb's table, derived via immunoSEQ multiplex PCR, lists solely in-frame clones and lacks some. The repertoire holds 95,000 to 150,000 clones, with 85% to 90% as singletons. This sequence joins TRBV4-3 and TRBJ2-7; 7 positions agree with TRBD1. This specimen was peripheral blood, taken on day 0 of AZD1222 vaccination. The source of this sequence is an adult in good health. CDR3 sequence reads: CASSDWTGAYEQYF. Here the CDR3 DNA reads TGCGCCAGCAGCGATTGGACAGGAGCCTACGAGCAGTACTTC.